Listed below are T cell receptor beta chains from one sample, sequenced in a study of T cells in Graves' hyperthyroidism and ophthalmopathy. TCRdb independently ran MiXCR on the multiplex PCR reads; one entry per CDR3 protein. The table has 610,000 or so distinct CDR3 sequences, about 45% seen once. Input material: peripheral blood or thyroid tissue (not recorded which). Receptor source: a woman under 30 with Graves' hyperthyroidism. Both conserved end residues are part of each CDR3. Each record gives: CDR3 protein, V gene, J gene, D gene. D genes are given only for firm matches.

CDR3 protein: CSVRAGGAGYGYTGELFF; V gene: TRBV29-1; J gene: TRBJ2-2; D gene: TRBD1
CDR3 protein: CASPGLAGVVETQYF; V gene: TRBV11-2; J gene: TRBJ2-5; D gene: TRBD2
CDR3 protein: CASSLGQPYEHF; V gene: TRBV12-3/TRBV12-4; J gene: TRBJ1-5; D gene: TRBD1
CDR3 protein: CASSSLYSYEQYF; V gene: TRBV12-3/TRBV12-4; J gene: TRBJ2-7; D gene: NA
CDR3 protein: CASRARGRDTEAFF; V gene: TRBV6-5; J gene: TRBJ1-1; D gene: TRBD1
CDR3 protein: CASSFAGLAGNEQFF; V gene: TRBV7-3; J gene: NA; D gene: TRBD2
CDR3 protein: CSARTPQETQYF; V gene: TRBV20-1; J gene: TRBJ2-5; D gene: NA
CDR3 protein: CASSVSPEQPQHF; V gene: TRBV2; J gene: TRBJ1-5; D gene: NA
CDR3 protein: CSASSPSSGRYSYEQYF; V gene: TRBV20-1; J gene: TRBJ2-7; D gene: TRBD2
CDR3 protein: CASSPFDRGRHEQYF; V gene: TRBV7-9; J gene: TRBJ2-7; D gene: TRBD1
CDR3 protein: CASRPIDGMNTEAFF; V gene: TRBV7-9; J gene: TRBJ1-1; D gene: NA
CDR3 protein: CASSMPSTDTQYF; V gene: TRBV19; J gene: TRBJ2-3; D gene: NA
CDR3 protein: CASGLAGVDGELFF; V gene: TRBV19; J gene: TRBJ2-2; D gene: TRBD2
CDR3 protein: CASSYSGTKGTEAFF; V gene: TRBV6-5; J gene: TRBJ1-1; D gene: NA
CDR3 protein: CASSSQTSGRRYEQYF; V gene: TRBV12-3/TRBV12-4; J gene: TRBJ2-7; D gene: TRBD2
CDR3 protein: CSARDSYYGYTF; V gene: TRBV20-1; J gene: TRBJ1-2; D gene: TRBD1
CDR3 protein: CASSLVFGVDTEAFF; V gene: TRBV5-6; J gene: TRBJ1-1; D gene: NA
CDR3 protein: CASSHTTGGRNSPLHF; V gene: TRBV3-1; J gene: TRBJ1-6; D gene: TRBD1
CDR3 protein: CASSVGSGDTQYF; V gene: TRBV7-9; J gene: TRBJ2-3; D gene: NA
CDR3 protein: CASSDREGGVTQYF; V gene: TRBV19; J gene: TRBJ2-5; D gene: TRBD2
CDR3 protein: CSVEGGALSGANVLTF; V gene: TRBV29-1; J gene: TRBJ2-6; D gene: NA
CDR3 protein: CASSFSGGTARIYEQYF; V gene: TRBV7-9; J gene: TRBJ2-7; D gene: NA
CDR3 protein: CSGGQGEKLFF; V gene: TRBV29-1; J gene: TRBJ1-4; D gene: TRBD1
CDR3 protein: CASSEVDRQETQYF; V gene: TRBV6-1; J gene: TRBJ2-5; D gene: NA
CDR3 protein: CASSLGTGDTQYF; V gene: TRBV7-8; J gene: TRBJ2-3; D gene: NA
CDR3 protein: CASGPLLAGVWETQYF; V gene: TRBV2; J gene: TRBJ2-5; D gene: TRBD2
CDR3 protein: CASSLDGTGGEQYF; V gene: TRBV11-2; J gene: TRBJ2-7; D gene: TRBD1
CDR3 protein: CASSPVGPDTQYF; V gene: TRBV6-2/TRBV6-3; J gene: TRBJ2-3; D gene: NA